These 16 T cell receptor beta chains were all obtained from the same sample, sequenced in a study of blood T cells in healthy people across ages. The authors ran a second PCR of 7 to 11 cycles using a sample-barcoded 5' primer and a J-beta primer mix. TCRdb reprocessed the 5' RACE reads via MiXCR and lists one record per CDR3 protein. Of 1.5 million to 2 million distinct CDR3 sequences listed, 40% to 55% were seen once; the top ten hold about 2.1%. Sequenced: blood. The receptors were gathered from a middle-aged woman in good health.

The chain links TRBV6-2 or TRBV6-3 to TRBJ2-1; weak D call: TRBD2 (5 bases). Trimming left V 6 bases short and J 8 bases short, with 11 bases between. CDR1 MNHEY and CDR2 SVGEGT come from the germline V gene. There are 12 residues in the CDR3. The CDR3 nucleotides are TGTGCCAGCAGCGCCTGGCGGGATGAGCAGTTCTTC. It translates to CASSAWRDEQFF.

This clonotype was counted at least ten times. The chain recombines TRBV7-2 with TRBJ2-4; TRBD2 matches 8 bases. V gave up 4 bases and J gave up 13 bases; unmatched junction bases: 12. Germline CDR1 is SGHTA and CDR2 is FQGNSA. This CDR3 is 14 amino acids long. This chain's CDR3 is CASSSGLAPSQQYF. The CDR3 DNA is TGTGCCAGCAGCTCCGGACTAGCCCCTTCTCAGCAGTACTTC.

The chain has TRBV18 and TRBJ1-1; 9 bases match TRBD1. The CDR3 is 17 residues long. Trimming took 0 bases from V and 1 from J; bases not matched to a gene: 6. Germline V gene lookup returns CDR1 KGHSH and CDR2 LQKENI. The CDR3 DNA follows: TGTGCCAGCTCACCACCAAGGACAGGGGCCAGGAACACTGAAGCTTTCTTT. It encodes CASSPPRTGARNTEAFF.

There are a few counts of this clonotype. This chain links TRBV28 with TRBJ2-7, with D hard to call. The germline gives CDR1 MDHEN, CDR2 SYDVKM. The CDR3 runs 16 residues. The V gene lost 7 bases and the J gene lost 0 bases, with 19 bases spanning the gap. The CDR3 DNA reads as TGTGCCAGCAATTCTAAACCCTACCTCAGCTCCTACGAGCAGTACTTC. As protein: CASNSKPYLSSYEQYF.

This CDR3 is CASSVGAPDGANVLTF. The CDR3 DNA reads as TGTGCCAGCAGCGTAGGGGCACCGGACGGGGCCAACGTCCTGACTTTC. This chain connects TRBV9 to TRBJ2-6; D not resolved. The CDR3 loop spans 16 amino acids. Per germline, CDR1 SGDLS and CDR2 YYNGEE. The V end lost 0 bases, the J end lost 4 bases, and 11 bases lay between the germline ends.

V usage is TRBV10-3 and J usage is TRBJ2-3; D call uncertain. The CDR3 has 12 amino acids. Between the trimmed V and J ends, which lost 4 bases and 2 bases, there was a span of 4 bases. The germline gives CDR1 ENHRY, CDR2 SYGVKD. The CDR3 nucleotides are TGTGCCATCAGTGGCCTCACAGATACGCAGTATTTT. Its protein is CAISGLTDTQYF.

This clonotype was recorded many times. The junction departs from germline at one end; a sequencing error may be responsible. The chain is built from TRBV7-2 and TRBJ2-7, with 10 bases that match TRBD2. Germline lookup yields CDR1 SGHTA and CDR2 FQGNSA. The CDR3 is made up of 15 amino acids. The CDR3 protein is CASSLLAGDSYEQYF. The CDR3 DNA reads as TGCGCCAGCAGCTTGCTAGCGGGGGATTCCTACGAGCAGTACTTC.

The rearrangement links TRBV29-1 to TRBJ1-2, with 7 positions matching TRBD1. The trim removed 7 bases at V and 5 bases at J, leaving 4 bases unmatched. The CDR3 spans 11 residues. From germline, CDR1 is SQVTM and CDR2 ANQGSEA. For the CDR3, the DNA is TGCAGCGCCTCACAGGGGTATGGCTACACCTTC. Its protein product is CSASQGYGYTF.

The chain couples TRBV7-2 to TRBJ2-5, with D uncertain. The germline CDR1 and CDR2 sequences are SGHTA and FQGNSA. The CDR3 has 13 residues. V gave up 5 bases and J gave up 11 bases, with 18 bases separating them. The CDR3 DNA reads TGTGCCAGCAGCGATCGCATTGACCGAAGGCAGTACTTC. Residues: CASSDRIDRRQYF.

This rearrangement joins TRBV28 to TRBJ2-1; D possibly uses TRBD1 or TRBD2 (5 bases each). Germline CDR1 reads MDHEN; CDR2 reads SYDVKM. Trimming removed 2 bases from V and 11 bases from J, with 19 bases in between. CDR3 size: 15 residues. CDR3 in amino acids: CASSLGQDIRGKQFF. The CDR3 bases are TGTGCCAGCAGTTTAGGTCAAGACATACGGGGCAAGCAGTTCTTC.

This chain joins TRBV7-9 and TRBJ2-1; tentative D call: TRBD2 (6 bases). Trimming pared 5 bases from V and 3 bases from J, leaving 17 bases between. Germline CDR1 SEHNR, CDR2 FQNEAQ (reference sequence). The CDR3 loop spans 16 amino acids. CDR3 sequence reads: CASSEPLGGVYNEQFF. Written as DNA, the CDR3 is TGTGCCAGCAGCGAGCCTCTCGGCGGGGTCTACAATGAGCAGTTCTTC.

The CDR3 coding sequence is TGCAGTGCTAGTGGGACAGGGATGCGGGAGACCCAGTACTTC. Encoded protein: CSASGTGMRETQYF. The genes are TRBV20-1 and TRBJ2-5; TRBD1 matches at 9 bases. Germline CDR1 and CDR2: DFQATT and SNEGSKA (reference sequence). CDR3 length: 14 amino acids. V lost 3 bases to trimming and J lost 5 bases; unmatched junction nucleotides: 7.

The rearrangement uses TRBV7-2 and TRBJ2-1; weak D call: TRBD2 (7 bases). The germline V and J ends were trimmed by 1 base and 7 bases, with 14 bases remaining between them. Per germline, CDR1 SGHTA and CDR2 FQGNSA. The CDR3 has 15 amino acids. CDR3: CASSLVSGGINEQFF. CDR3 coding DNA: TGTGCCAGCAGCTTAGTGTCGGGGGGCATTAATGAGCAGTTCTTC.

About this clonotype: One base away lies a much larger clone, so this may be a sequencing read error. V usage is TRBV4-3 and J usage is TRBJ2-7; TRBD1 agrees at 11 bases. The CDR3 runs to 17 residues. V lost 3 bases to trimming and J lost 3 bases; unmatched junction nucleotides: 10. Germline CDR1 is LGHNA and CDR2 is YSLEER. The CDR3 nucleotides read TGCGCCAGCAGCCATGATGGGGTAGGGACAGGGGGCTACGAGCAGTACTTC. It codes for CASSHDGVGTGGYEQYF.

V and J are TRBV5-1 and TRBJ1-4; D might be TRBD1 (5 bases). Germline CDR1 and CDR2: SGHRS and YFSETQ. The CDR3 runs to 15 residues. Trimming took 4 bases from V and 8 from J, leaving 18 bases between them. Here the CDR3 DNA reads TGCGCCAGCAGCCGCGGACCGAGGGGAGAGGAAAAACTGTTTTTT. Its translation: CASSRGPRGEEKLFF.

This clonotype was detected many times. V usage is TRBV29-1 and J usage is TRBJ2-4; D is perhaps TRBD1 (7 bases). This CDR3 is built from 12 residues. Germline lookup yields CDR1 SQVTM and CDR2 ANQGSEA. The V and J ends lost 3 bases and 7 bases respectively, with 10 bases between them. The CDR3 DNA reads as TGCAGCGTTGAGGAGGGGGCCAACATTCAGTACTTC. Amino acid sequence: CSVEEGANIQYF.